The clone carrying this T cell receptor (beta chain) occurred once. The data stem from a study of blood T cell repertoires in COVID-19. In the study overall: Material from acute and convalescent COVID-19 was sourced from the United States, Italy and Spain. Sources were T cells, B-cell-depleted T cells, or PBMCs; the material itself was cDNA or gDNA.

V dropped 4 bases and J dropped 3; count of bases not matched to a gene: 3. This CDR3 has 13 residues. Per the germline V gene, CDR1 is SGHRS and CDR2 is YFSETQ. The repertoire was sequenced with immunoSEQ multiplex PCR; TCRdb's copy has only in-frame clones and lacks some. The sample has about 110,000 clones, around 89% seen once; the top ten hold approximately 3.3%. The genes are TRBV5-1 and TRBJ1-1, with 7 bases aligning to TRBD1. The sequenced material came from peripheral blood. This clonotype was obtained from a woman in her forties or fifties with acute or convalescent COVID-19. The CDR3 DNA is TGCGCCAGCAGCATCGACAGGGACACTGAAGCTTTCTTT. It translates to CASSIDRDTEAFF.